The next 25 T cell receptor beta chains were all read from a single sample in a study of blood T cell repertoires in COVID-19. The protocol was immunoSEQ multiplex PCR, while the TCRdb copy is restricted to in-frame clones and leaves out a portion. The data contain 250,000 to 350,000 clones, 87% of them singletons. Sequencing input: peripheral blood. The source of these receptors is a woman in her forties or fifties who had recovered from COVID-19.

The CDR3 DNA is TGCGCCAGCAGCCAGGTGCCCCTTCTAGCGCCAAGCACAGATACGCAGTATTTT. Its protein is CASSQVPLLAPSTDTQYF. The J gene is TRBJ2-3, the V gene TRBV4-3; possibly TRBD2 for D (6 bases). This CDR3 has 18 amino acids. The germline V gene encodes CDR1 LGHNA and CDR2 YSLEER. Trimming took off 3 bases at V and 0 bases at J, with 19 bases between the two ends.

The chain uses TRBV12-3 or TRBV12-4 and TRBJ1-1; D is perhaps TRBD1 (6 bases). This CDR3 contains 13 residues. Trimming took 7 bases from V and 1 from J, leaving 10 bases between them. CDR3 in DNA: TGTGCCAGCACCGGACAGACGAACACTGAAGCTTTCTTT. Translated, it gives CASTGQTNTEAFF.

The CDR3 here is CASSWPMNTEAFF. The CDR3 coding sequence is TGTGCCAGCAGCTGGCCCATGAACACTGAAGCTTTCTTT. This chain joins TRBV7-9 and TRBJ1-1; D is ambiguous. Germline CDR1 SEHNR, CDR2 FQNEAQ (reference sequence). CDR3 size: 13 residues. V was pared by 4 bases and J by 0 bases, with 6 bases between.

CDR3 sequence (DNA): TGTGCCAGCAGCCAGACAGGGGCCGCTTATGGCTACACCTTC. It codes for CASSQTGAAYGYTF. The V call is TRBV7-9, the J call TRBJ1-2, with TRBD1 matching 8 bases. CDR1 and CDR2 (germline): SEHNR, FQNEAQ (reference sequence). Losses at the gene ends were 5 bases for V and 5 bases for J; bases not matched to a gene: 7. The CDR3 contains 14 residues.

V is TRBV9 and J is TRBJ2-7; 7 positions agree with TRBD1. The CDR3 is 14 amino acids. From germline, CDR1 is SGDLS and CDR2 YYNGEE. V shed 0 bases and J 0 bases; nucleotides not matched to a gene: 0. CDR3 nucleotides: TGTGCCAGCAGCGTAGGGGACAGCTCCTACGAGCAGTACTTC. It yields the protein CASSVGDSSYEQYF.

The J gene is TRBJ2-2, the V gene TRBV9; 9 bases map to TRBD2. Germline trimming cut 0 bases from V and 8 bases from J; bases unmatched to any gene: 8. Germline V CDR1 and CDR2: SGDLS, YYNGEE. This CDR3 is 16 amino acids long. The CDR3 DNA reads as TGTGCCAGCAGCGTAGTCGTAGCGGGAGATGGTGGGGAGCTGTTTTTT. Its translation: CASSVVVAGDGGELFF.

As for this clone: The same CDR3 can be traced to other DNA sequences in this sample. The CDR3 bases are TGTGCCAGCAGCTTCAGGGGGCGCCGGGGAGGTTCCGATGAGCAGTTCTTC. Translating gives CASSFRGRRGGSDEQFF. V is TRBV5-6 and J is TRBJ2-1; the match to TRBD1 covers 8 bases. The CDR3 spans 17 residues. V dropped 2 bases and J dropped 8; count of bases not matched to a gene: 15. Germline V CDR1 and CDR2: SGHDT, YYEEEE.

The J gene is TRBJ2-3, the V gene TRBV3-1 (or the pseudogene TRBV3-2), with TRBD2 matching over 13 bases. With 0 bases clipped from V and 4 bases from J, the junction kept 10 bases outside the gene matches. The CDR3 runs to 19 residues. Germline values: CDR1 LGHDT, CDR2 YNNKEL (reference sequence). DNA for the CDR3: TGTGCCAGCAGCCAAGAGGGACTAGCGGGACCCGCACCCTCAGATACGCAGTATTTT. It specifies CASSQEGLAGPAPSDTQYF.

The rearrangement joins TRBV29-1 to TRBJ1-6; tentative D call: TRBD1 (6 bases). Germline lookup yields CDR1 SQVTM and CDR2 ANQGSEA. The CDR3 extends over 12 amino acids. V was clipped by 4 bases and J by 13 bases, with 14 bases between them. The chain's CDR3 is CSVGAAQGPLHF. The CDR3 DNA reads TGCAGCGTTGGGGCAGCCCAGGGGCCCCTCCACTTT.

V gene TRBV4-3 combines with J gene TRBJ2-3, with 8 bases aligning to TRBD2. The V gene's germline CDR1 is LGHNA and CDR2 YSLEER. The CDR3 is 18 amino acids. V was pared by 0 bases and J by 3 bases, with 11 bases of the junction left unmatched. The CDR3 DNA reads as TGCGCCAGCAGCCAAGACGGTAGGGCGGGAGGAAGGACAGATACGCAGTATTTT. Protein: CASSQDGRAGGRTDTQYF.

The chain is built from TRBV6-5 and TRBJ2-7, with D unresolved. The length of the CDR3 is 14 residues. Per the germline V gene, CDR1 is MNHEY and CDR2 is SVGAGI. The V end lost 6 bases, the J end lost 0 bases, and 12 bases lay between the germline ends. The DNA for the CDR3 is TGTGCCAGCAGCCCAAAACAGAGCTCCTACGAGCAGTACTTC. Translated, it gives CASSPKQSSYEQYF.

This rearrangement joins TRBV19 to TRBJ1-1, with TRBD1 matching 7 bases. Germline V gives CDR1 LNHDA, CDR2 SQIVND (reference sequence). V lost 5 bases to trimming and J lost 2 bases; unmatched junction nucleotides: 11. The CDR3 extends over 16 amino acids. The CDR3 nucleotides are TGTGCCAGTAGTCGGGGCAGAACAGGGGTTAACACTGAAGCTTTCTTT. This codes for CASSRGRTGVNTEAFF.

The chain combines TRBV3-1 (or the pseudogene TRBV3-2) with TRBJ2-1; 8 bases are shared with TRBD2. Per germline, CDR1 LGHDT and CDR2 YNNKEL (reference sequence). V was pared by 2 bases and J by 4 bases, with 7 bases of the junction left unmatched. This CDR3 contains 16 residues. The CDR3 loop reads CASSQRGAGAYNEQFF. In DNA, the CDR3 is TGTGCCAGCAGCCAACGAGGAGCGGGGGCGTACAATGAGCAGTTCTTC.

The chain uses TRBV30 and TRBJ2-2, with 7 bases that match TRBD1. This CDR3 is built from 13 residues. Germline V gene sequence: CDR1 GTSNPN, CDR2 SVGIG (reference sequence). V gave up 5 bases and J gave up 5 bases; unmatched junction bases: 5. The CDR3 loop is CAWDRVMTGELFF. The CDR3 region has the DNA TGTGCCTGGGACAGGGTAATGACCGGGGAGCTGTTTTTT.

V and J are TRBV20-1 and TRBJ2-1; the D is unclear. Per the germline V gene, CDR1 is DFQATT and CDR2 is SNEGSKA (reference sequence). The CDR3 covers 14 residues. Trimming stripped 3 bases from V and 7 bases from J, with 16 bases between. Written as DNA, the CDR3 is TGCAGTGCTAGTACACAGAGCCCGTGGAATGAGCAGTTCTTC. This encodes CSASTQSPWNEQFF.

The CDR3 nucleotides are TGCGCCAGCAGCTCCAGGACAGGGGGCACAGATACGCAGTATTTT. Translated, it gives CASSSRTGGTDTQYF. The chain recombines TRBV5-1 with TRBJ2-3; 9 bases are a match to TRBD1. In germline, CDR1 is SGHRS, CDR2 YFSETQ. CDR3 length: 15 residues. J was trimmed by 1 base and V by 3 bases; bases with no gene match: 3. The whole variable domain, remainder taken from reference TRBV5-1 and TRBJ2-3, is KAGVTQTPRYLIKTRGQQVTLSCSPISGHRSVSWYQQTPGQGLQFLFEYFSETQRNKGNFPGRFSGRQFSNSRSEMNVSTLELGDSALYLCASSSRTGGTDTQYFGPGTRLTVL.

This clone was recorded only once. Other DNA sequences in this specimen translate into the identical CDR3. This sequence joins TRBV5-1 and TRBJ1-1, with D maybe TRBD1 (5 bases). From germline, CDR1 is SGHRS and CDR2 YFSETQ. The CDR3 totals 14 residues. Trimming shortened V by 0 bases and J by 1 base, and 7 bases separated the two germline ends. The CDR3 DNA reads TGCGCCAGCAGCTTGGGACAGCCGAACACTGAAGCTTTCTTT. Translated: CASSLGQPNTEAFF. The whole variable domain, filled in from reference TRBV5-1 and TRBJ1-1, reads KAGVTQTPRYLIKTRGQQVTLSCSPISGHRSVSWYQQTPGQGLQFLFEYFSETQRNKGNFPGRFSGRQFSNSRSEMNVSTLELGDSALYLCASSLGQPNTEAFFGQGTRLTVV.

This clone came up once. At one of its ends the junction is not consistent with the germline gene, which may arise from a read error. The V and J genes are TRBV6-2 or TRBV6-3 and TRBJ2-5; 12 nucleotides agree with TRBD2. The CDR3 covers 19 residues. Germline CDR1 is MNHEY and CDR2 is SVGEGT. This CDR3 reads CASSQIPMTSGSIGETRYF. The CDR3 DNA reads TGTGCCAGCAGCCAAATCCCTATGACTAGCGGGAGTATTGGAGAGACCCGGTACTTC.

The DNA of the CDR3 is TGTGCCAGCAGCAAAACAGGGGGCCCCGGGTCGAGGGGGCCCCAGCATTTT. Translating gives CASSKTGGPGSRGPQHF. The V call is TRBV27, the J call TRBJ1-5; 9 nucleotides agree with TRBD1. The CDR3 consists of 17 residues. CDR1 is MNHEY and CDR2 is SMNVEV in the germline V gene (reference sequence). With V trimmed by 6 bases and J by 9 bases, 18 bases remained unmatched.

A few counts support this clone. This CDR3 is CASSSGGLGTQYF. The CDR3 nucleotides read TGTGCCAGCAGCTCGGGGGGACTCGGGACCCAGTACTTC. The chain carries TRBV6-5 and TRBJ2-5, with 7 bases matching TRBD2. V lost 6 bases to trimming and J lost 7 bases; unmatched junction nucleotides: 8. Germline-derived CDR1 and CDR2 are MNHEY and SVGAGI. This CDR3 region has 13 residues.

This clone has just one count. V and J are TRBV5-1 and TRBJ2-3, with D possibly being TRBD1 (6 bases). Looked up from germline, CDR1 is SGHRS and CDR2 is YFSETQ. V gave up 2 bases and J gave up 11 bases, with 12 bases separating them. The CDR3 extends over 12 amino acids. The CDR3 loop is CASSFTGMGQYF. The CDR3, as DNA: TGCGCCAGCAGCTTCACAGGGATGGGGCAGTATTTT.

The chain is built from TRBV29-1 and TRBJ1-2; D gene ambiguous. The CDR3 is 12 residues long. V lost 5 bases to trimming and J lost 2 bases, with 9 bases between them. From germline, CDR1 is SQVTM and CDR2 ANQGSEA. As DNA, the CDR3 is TGCAGCGTTCGGAGTACGAACTATGGCTACACCTTC. Protein: CSVRSTNYGYTF.

The chain carries TRBV4-2 and TRBJ2-2; 13 bases fit TRBD2. The CDR3 spans 18 residues. V was clipped by 0 bases and J by 5 bases; unmatched bases: 6. CDR1 is LGHNA and CDR2 is YNFKEQ in the germline V gene. The CDR3 coding sequence is TGTGCCAGCAGCCAAGATCTGGGACTAGCGGGGCTTACCGGGGAGCTGTTTTTT. It translates to CASSQDLGLAGLTGELFF.

This sequence joins TRBV9 and TRBJ1-2; weak D call: TRBD1 (6 bases). This CDR3 is built from 13 residues. Trimming cost V 4 bases and J 4 bases, with 11 bases left between them. From germline, CDR1 is SGDLS and CDR2 YYNGEE. The CDR3 loop is CASSQQGSYGYTF. Here the CDR3 DNA reads TGTGCCAGCAGCCAACAGGGAAGCTATGGCTACACCTTC. The complete variable domain, with remaining parts taken from reference TRBV9 and TRBJ1-2, reads DSGVTQTPKHLITATGQRVTLRCSPRSGDLSVYWYQQSLDQGLQFLIQYYNGEERAKGNILERFSAQQFPDLHSELNLSSLELGDSALYFCASSQQGSYGYTFGSGTRLTVV.

V gene TRBV5-5 combines with J gene TRBJ2-3; TRBD2 aligns across 9 bases. V lost 4 bases, J lost 2 bases, and 14 bases stayed unmatched. The CDR3 totals 18 residues. Germline assignment: CDR1 SGHKS and CDR2 YYEKEE (reference sequence). The CDR3 nucleotides are TGTGCCAGCAGCCGGGTGACTCCGACTAGCGGCTACACAGATACGCAGTATTTT. It translates to CASSRVTPTSGYTDTQYF.